This TCR beta chain was documented in a study of cytomegalovirus exposure and HLA in healthy donors. PCR used 60 Vbeta primers and 13 Jbeta primers. Clones were sequenced by immunoSEQ multiplex PCR, and TCRdb holds only the in-frame ones, with some missing. The repertoire includes 150,000 or so clones, approximately 75% of them detected once, and approximately 3% sits in the top ten. Trimming cost V 3 bases and J 0 bases, with 8 bases left between them. Germline V CDR1 and CDR2: MNHEY, SMNVEV (reference sequence). There are 15 residues in the CDR3. V and J are TRBV27 and TRBJ1-4; D remains ambiguous. This clonotype was sampled from a young man in good health and CMV-seronegative. Sequenced material: PBMCs. The CDR3 loop is CASSFVSATNEKLFF. The CDR3 DNA reads TGTGCCAGCAGTTTTGTGTCCGCAACTAATGAAAAACTGTTTTTT.